Below are 4 T cell receptor beta chains sequenced from a single sample in a study of blood T cell repertoires in COVID-19. Only in-frame clones appear in the TCRdb table, and some are missing; sequencing was by immunoSEQ multiplex PCR. The repertoire holds some 350,000 clones, with 90% as singletons. The specimen was peripheral blood. These receptors came from a man aged 18 to 29 with active or convalescent COVID-19.

This chain connects TRBV24-1 to TRBJ1-2; 7 nucleotides agree with TRBD1. This CDR3 spans 16 amino acids. Germline assignment: CDR1 KGHDR and CDR2 SFDVKD. Losses at the gene ends were 2 bases for V and 6 bases for J; bases not matched to a gene: 11. CDR3 in amino acids: CATSDSSRGKSNGYTF. DNA for the CDR3: TGTGCCACCAGTGATTCCTCCAGGGGGAAATCAAATGGCTACACCTTC.

This chain links TRBV5-1 with TRBJ1-6, with 10 bases aligning to TRBD1. Germline CDR1 reads SGHRS; CDR2 reads YFSETQ. Trimming took 3 bases from V and 9 from J; bases not matched to a gene: 3. CDR3 length equals 14 residues. The CDR3 coding sequence is TGCGCCAGCAGCTGGGACAGGGGTAGTTCACCCCTCCACTTT. Amino acids: CASSWDRGSSPLHF.

The J gene is TRBJ2-4, the V gene TRBV4-1; 7 nucleotides match TRBD1. After removal of 3 bases from V and 6 bases from J, the junction contained 5 bases not matched to a gene. Looked up from germline, CDR1 is MGHRA and CDR2 is YSYEKL. The CDR3 has 14 amino acids. CDR3 region: CASSQTGSRNIQYF. The CDR3 DNA reads TGCGCCAGCAGCCAGACAGGGTCGAGAAACATTCAGTACTTC.

This chain joins TRBV6-6 and TRBJ2-1; TRBD2 aligns across 7 bases. This CDR3 has 16 residues. V lost 6 bases, J lost 10 bases, and 18 bases stayed unmatched. Germline V gene sequence: CDR1 MNHNY, CDR2 SVGAGI (reference sequence). This CDR3 is CASSPRGSGNLREQFF. CDR3 in DNA: TGTGCCAGCAGCCCCCGGGGCAGCGGGAACTTACGGGAGCAGTTCTTC.